The clone carrying this T cell receptor (beta chain) appeared many times. Its antigen is not identified. The CDR3 regions of TCR beta were amplified from RNA transcripts. First-round RT-PCR of the TCR CDR3 relied on the HTBI primer set. TCRdb passed the multiplex PCR reads through MiXCR, listing each CDR3 protein once. Of under 450,000 distinct CDR3 sequences listed, approximately 13% are singletons. The entry originates in a study of T cells in Graves' hyperthyroidism and ophthalmopathy. The study, taken as a whole, reports: Before onset, by a median of approximately 5.9 months, the model predicted ophthalmopathy.

The CDR3 has 15 amino acids. Germline V gene sequence: CDR1 SEHNR, CDR2 FQNEAQ (reference sequence). V lost 7 bases and J lost 4; bases outside the gene matches: 8. The chain recombines TRBV7-9 with TRBJ2-2; 8 nucleotides match TRBD2. This TCR came from a man aged 25-40 years with Graves' hyperthyroidism that later progressed to Graves' ophthalmopathy. The sequencing sample was made of blood. The CDR3 region has the DNA TGTGCCAGCATCGGGATAACTAGCGGCACCGGGGAGCTGTTTTTT. This gives the protein CASIGITSGTGELFF.